This T cell receptor (beta chain) was found in a study of blood T cell repertoires in COVID-19. Study background: From T cells, B-cell-depleted T cells, or PBMCs came the material, which was cDNA or gDNA.

Authors' data handling: Amplification of reference gene primers provided the estimated nucleated cell counts. Profiling relied on immunoSEQ multiplex PCR, and the TCRdb table lists in-frame clones only, not all of them. That table gives V, J and clone size, and the DNA gave D and trimming. The data hold about 150,000 clones, with roughly 84% observed a single time. The V gene lost 6 bases and the J gene lost 0 bases, with 12 bases spanning the gap. There are 14 residues in the CDR3. The germline CDR1 and CDR2 sequences are LNHDA and SQIVND (reference sequence). This sequence originates from a human donor in a cohort sampled during active COVID-19. V gene TRBV19 combines with J gene TRBJ2-7; maybe TRBD2 (6 bases). The sequenced sample consisted of peripheral blood. CDR3: CASSPGTFSYEQYF. CDR3 nucleotides: TGTGCCAGTAGCCCCGGGACTTTCTCCTACGAGCAGTACTTC. The variable domain in full, with the rest retrieved from reference TRBV19 and TRBJ2-7, is DGGITQSPKYLFRKEGQNVTLSCEQNLNHDAMYWYRQDPGQGLRLIYYSQIVNDFQKGDIAEGYSVSREKKESFPLTVTSAQKNPTAFYLCASSPGTFSYEQYFGPGTRLTVT.